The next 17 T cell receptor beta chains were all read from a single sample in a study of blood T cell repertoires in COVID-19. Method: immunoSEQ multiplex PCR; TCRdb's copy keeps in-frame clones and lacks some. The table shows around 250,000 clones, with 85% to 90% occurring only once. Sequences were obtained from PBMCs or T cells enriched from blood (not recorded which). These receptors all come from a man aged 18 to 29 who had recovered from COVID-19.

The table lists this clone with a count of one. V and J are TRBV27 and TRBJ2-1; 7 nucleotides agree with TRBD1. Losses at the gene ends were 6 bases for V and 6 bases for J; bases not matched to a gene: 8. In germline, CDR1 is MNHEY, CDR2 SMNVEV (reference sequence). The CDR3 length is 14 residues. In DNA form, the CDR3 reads TGTGCCAGCAGAGAGACAGGGTTTGGCAATGAGCAGTTCTTC. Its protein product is CASRETGFGNEQFF.

CDR3 region: CASSEHPGQGLNSPLHF. As DNA, the CDR3 is TGTGCCAGCAGTGAACACCCGGGACAGGGATTAAATTCACCCCTCCACTTT. The chain employs TRBV27 and TRBJ1-6, with 9 bases fitting TRBD1. The V gene's germline CDR1 is MNHEY and CDR2 SMNVEV (reference sequence). The V gene end was trimmed by 5 bases and the J gene end by 7 bases; junction bases not matched to a gene: 12. This CDR3 comprises 17 residues.

The DNA for the CDR3 is TGTGCCAGCAGCCAAGACAGCAGGGGGGCAGCTTTCTTT. Protein: CASSQDSRGAAFF. The genes are TRBV4-2 and TRBJ1-1; 7 bases fit TRBD1. J lost 10 bases, V lost 0 bases, and 5 bases had no gene match. Germline CDR1 reads LGHNA; CDR2 reads YNFKEQ. CDR3 length: 13 amino acids.

The CDR3 DNA is TGTGCCAGCAACGACCCTGGGAGGAATCAGCCCCAGCATTTT. This encodes CASNDPGRNQPQHF. The genes are TRBV6-5 and TRBJ1-5; D call uncertain. CDR1 is MNHEY and CDR2 is SVGAGI in the germline V gene. Trimming shortened V by 7 bases and J by 4 bases, and 14 bases separated the two germline ends. CDR3 length: 14 residues.

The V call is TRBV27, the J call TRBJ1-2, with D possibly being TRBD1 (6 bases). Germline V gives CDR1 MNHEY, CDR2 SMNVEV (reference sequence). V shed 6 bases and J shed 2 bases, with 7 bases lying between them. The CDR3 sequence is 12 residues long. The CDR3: CASRQGNYGYTF. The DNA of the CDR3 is TGTGCCAGCAGACAGGGAAACTATGGCTACACCTTC.

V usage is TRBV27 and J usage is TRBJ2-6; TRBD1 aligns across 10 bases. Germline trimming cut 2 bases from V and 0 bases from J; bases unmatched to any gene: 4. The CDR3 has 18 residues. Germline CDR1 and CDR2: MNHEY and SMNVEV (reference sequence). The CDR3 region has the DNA TGTGCCAGCAGTTTAACTTGGGACAGGGGCTCTGGGGCCAACGTCCTGACTTTC. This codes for CASSLTWDRGSGANVLTF.

The CDR3 DNA reads as TGTGCCTGGAGCAAGGGACAGGCGACCTACAATGAGCAGTTCTTC. Protein sequence: CAWSKGQATYNEQFF. The V call is TRBV30, the J call TRBJ2-1, with 8 nucleotides matching TRBD1. CDR1 is GTSNPN, CDR2 SVGIG, per germline (reference sequence). The CDR3 loop spans 15 amino acids. J was trimmed by 2 bases and V by 3 bases; bases with no gene match: 6.

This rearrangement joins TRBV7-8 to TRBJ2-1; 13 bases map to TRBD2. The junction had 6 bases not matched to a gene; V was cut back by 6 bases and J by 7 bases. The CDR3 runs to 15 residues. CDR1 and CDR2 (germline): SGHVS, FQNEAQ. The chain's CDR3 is CASRIGLAGVNEQFF. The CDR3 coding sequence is TGTGCCAGCAGAATTGGACTAGCGGGGGTAAATGAGCAGTTCTTC.

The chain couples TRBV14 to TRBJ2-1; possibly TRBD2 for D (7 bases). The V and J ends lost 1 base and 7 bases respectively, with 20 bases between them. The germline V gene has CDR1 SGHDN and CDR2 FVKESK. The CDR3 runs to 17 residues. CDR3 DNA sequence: TGTGCCAGCAGCCAAGTGGGAGGGGGGGCCTTTTTAAATGAGCAGTTCTTC. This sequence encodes CASSQVGGGAFLNEQFF.

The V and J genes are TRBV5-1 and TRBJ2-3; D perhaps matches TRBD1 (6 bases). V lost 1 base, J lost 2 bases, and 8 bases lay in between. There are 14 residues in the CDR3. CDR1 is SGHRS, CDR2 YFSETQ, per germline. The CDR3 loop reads CASSLTGNTDTQYF. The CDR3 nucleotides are TGCGCCAGCAGCTTGACAGGGAACACAGATACGCAGTATTTT.

DNA for the CDR3: TGTGCCAGCACTTCCGGGACAGGGGGGGTCTATGGCTACACCTTC. Translation gives CASTSGTGGVYGYTF. The chain recombines TRBV28 with TRBJ1-2, with 11 bases identical to TRBD1. The CDR3 is 15 amino acids. V was pared by 7 bases and J by 4 bases, with 8 bases of the junction left unmatched. Germline CDR1 MDHEN, CDR2 SYDVKM.

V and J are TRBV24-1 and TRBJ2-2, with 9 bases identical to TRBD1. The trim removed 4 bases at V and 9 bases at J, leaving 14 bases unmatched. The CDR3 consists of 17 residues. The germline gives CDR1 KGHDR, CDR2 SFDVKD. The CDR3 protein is CATSENSGDRAPRELFF. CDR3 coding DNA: TGTGCCACCAGTGAAAATAGTGGGGACAGGGCCCCCCGGGAGCTGTTTTTT.

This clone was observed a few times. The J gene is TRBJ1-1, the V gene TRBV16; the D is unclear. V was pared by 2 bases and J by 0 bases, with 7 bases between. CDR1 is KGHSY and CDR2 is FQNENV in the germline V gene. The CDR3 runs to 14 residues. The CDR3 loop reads CASSQRAMNTEAFF. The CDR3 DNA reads TGTGCCAGCAGCCAACGAGCTATGAACACTGAAGCTTTCTTT.

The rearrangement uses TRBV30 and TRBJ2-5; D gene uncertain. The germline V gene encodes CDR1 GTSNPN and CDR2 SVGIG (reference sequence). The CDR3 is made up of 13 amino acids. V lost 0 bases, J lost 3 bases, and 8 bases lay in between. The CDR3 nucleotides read TGTGCCTGGAGTGTAACAGATAAAGAGACCCAGTACTTC. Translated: CAWSVTDKETQYF.

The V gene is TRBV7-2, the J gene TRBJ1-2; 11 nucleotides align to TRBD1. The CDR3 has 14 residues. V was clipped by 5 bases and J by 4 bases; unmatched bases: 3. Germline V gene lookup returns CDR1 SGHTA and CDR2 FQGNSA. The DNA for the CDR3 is TGTGCCAGCAGCCTTGGGACAGGGGGCTATGGCTACACCTTC. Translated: CASSLGTGGYGYTF. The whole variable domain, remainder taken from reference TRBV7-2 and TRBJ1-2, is GAGVSQSPSNKVTEKGKDVELRCDPISGHTALYWYRQSLGQGLEFLIYFQGNSAPDKSGLPSDRFSAERTGGSVSTLTIQRTQQEDSAVYLCASSLGTGGYGYTFGSGTRLTVV.

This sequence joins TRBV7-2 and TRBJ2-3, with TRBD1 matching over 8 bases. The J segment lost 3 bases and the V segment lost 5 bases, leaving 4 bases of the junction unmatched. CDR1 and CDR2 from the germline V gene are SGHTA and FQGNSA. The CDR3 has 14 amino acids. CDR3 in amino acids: CASSQGAITDTQYF. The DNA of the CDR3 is TGTGCCAGCAGCCAGGGGGCGATAACAGATACGCAGTATTTT. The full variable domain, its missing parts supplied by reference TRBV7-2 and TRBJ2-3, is GAGVSQSPSNKVTEKGKDVELRCDPISGHTALYWYRQSLGQGLEFLIYFQGNSAPDKSGLPSDRFSAERTGGSVSTLTIQRTQQEDSAVYLCASSQGAITDTQYFGPGTRLTVL.

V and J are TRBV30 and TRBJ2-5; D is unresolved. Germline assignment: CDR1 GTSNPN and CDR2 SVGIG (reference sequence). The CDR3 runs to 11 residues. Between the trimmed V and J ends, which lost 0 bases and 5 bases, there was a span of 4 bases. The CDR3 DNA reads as TGTGCCTGGAGTGTACTGGAGACCCAGTACTTC. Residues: CAWSVLETQYF.